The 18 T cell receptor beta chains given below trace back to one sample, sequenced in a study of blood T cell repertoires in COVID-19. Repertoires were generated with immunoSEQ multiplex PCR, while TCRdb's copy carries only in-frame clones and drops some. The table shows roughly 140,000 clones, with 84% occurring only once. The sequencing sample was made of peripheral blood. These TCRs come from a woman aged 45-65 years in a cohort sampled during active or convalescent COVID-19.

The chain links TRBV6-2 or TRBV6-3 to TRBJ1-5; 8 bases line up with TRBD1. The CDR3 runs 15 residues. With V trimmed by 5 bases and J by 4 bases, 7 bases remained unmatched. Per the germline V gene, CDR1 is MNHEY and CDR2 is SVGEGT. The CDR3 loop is CASSQGDRGNQPQHF. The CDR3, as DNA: TGTGCCAGCAGTCAGGGCGACAGGGGAAATCAGCCCCAGCATTTT.

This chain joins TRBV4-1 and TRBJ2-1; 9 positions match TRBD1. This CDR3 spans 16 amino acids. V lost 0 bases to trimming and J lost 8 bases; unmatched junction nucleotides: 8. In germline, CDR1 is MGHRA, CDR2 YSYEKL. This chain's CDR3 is CASSQEGQGKVDEQFF. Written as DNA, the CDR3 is TGCGCCAGCAGCCAAGAGGGACAGGGAAAAGTAGATGAGCAGTTCTTC.

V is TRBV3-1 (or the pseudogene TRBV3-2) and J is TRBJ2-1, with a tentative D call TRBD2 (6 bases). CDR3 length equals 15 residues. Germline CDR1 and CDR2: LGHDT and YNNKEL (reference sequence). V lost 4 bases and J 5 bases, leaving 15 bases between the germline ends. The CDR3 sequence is CASSPPFAGNNEQFF. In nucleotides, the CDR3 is TGTGCCAGCAGCCCTCCTTTTGCGGGGAACAATGAGCAGTTCTTC.

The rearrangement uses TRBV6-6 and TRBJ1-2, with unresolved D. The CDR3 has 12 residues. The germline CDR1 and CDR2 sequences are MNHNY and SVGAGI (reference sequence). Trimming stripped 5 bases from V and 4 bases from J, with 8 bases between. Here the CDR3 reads CASSGDSYGYTF. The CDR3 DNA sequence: TGTGCCAGCAGTGGCGACTCCTATGGCTACACCTTC.

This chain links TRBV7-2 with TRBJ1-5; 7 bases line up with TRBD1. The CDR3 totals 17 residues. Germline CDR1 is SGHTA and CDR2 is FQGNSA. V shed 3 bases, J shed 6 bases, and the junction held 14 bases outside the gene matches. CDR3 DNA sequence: TGTGCCAGCAGCTTCCGACAGGGATTGATAACTTCTCAGCCCCAGCATTTT. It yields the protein CASSFRQGLITSQPQHF.

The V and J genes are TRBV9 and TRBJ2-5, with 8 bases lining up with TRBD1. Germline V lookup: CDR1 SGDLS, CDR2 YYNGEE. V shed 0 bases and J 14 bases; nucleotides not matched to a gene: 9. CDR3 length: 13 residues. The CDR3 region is CASSVGSRDRLYF. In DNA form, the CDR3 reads TGTGCCAGCAGCGTAGGGTCCCGGGACAGGCTCTACTTC.

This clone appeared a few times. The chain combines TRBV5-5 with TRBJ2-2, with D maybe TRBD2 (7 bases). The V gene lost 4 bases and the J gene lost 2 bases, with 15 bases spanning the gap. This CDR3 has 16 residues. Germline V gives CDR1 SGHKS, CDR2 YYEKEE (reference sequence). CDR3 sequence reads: CASSPMGGGNTGELFF. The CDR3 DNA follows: TGTGCCAGCAGCCCAATGGGAGGGGGAAACACCGGGGAGCTGTTTTTT.

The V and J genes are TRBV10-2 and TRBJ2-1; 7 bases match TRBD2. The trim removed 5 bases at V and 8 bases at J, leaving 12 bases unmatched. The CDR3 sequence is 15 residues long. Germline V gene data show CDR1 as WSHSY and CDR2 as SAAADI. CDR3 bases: TGCGCCAGCAGTCCCCGTGCCAGCGGGATGGATGAGCAGTTCTTC. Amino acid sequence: CASSPRASGMDEQFF.

CDR3 amino acids: CASSSRTGASRSANYGYTF. The DNA for the CDR3 is TGTGCCAGCAGCTCCCGGACAGGGGCCTCGAGGTCGGCTAACTATGGCTACACCTTC. The chain couples TRBV7-3 to TRBJ1-2; 9 bases fit TRBD1. Losses at the gene ends were 4 bases for V and 0 bases for J; bases not matched to a gene: 15. Germline V gene data show CDR1 as SGHTA and CDR2 as FQGTGA. The CDR3 consists of 19 residues.

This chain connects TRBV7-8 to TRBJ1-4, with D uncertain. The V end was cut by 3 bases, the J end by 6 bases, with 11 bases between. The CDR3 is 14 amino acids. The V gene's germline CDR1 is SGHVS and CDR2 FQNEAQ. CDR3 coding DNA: TGTGCCAGCAGCTTTACGGGTTTCGATGAAAAACTGTTTTTT. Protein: CASSFTGFDEKLFF.

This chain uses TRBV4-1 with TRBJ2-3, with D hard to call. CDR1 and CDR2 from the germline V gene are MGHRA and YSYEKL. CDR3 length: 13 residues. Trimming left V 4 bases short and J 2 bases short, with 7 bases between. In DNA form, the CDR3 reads TGCGCCAGCAGCCTAACACCCACAGATACGCAGTATTTT. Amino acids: CASSLTPTDTQYF.

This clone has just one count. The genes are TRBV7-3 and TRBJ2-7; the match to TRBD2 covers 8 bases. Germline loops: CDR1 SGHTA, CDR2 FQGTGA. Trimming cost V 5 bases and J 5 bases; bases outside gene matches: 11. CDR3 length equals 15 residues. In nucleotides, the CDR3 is TGTGCCAGCAGCCTCCAGTCGGGGGGGGCCCACGAGCAGTACTTC. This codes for CASSLQSGGAHEQYF.

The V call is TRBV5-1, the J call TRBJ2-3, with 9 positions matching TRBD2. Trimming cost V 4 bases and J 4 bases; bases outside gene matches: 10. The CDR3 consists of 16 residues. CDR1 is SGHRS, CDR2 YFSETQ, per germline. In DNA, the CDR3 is TGCGCCAGCAGCACGGGGGCGGGGGGGCAGGCAGATACGCAGTATTTT. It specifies CASSTGAGGQADTQYF. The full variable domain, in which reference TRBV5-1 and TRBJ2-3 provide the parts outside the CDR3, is KAGVTQTPRYLIKTRGQQVTLSCSPISGHRSVSWYQQTPGQGLQFLFEYFSETQRNKGNFPGRFSGRQFSNSRSEMNVSTLELGDSALYLCASSTGAGGQADTQYFGPGTRLTVL.

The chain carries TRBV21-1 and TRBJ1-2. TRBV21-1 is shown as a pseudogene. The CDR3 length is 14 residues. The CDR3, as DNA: TGTGCCAGCAGCAAAGAGGAGACTGGGTATGGCTACACCTTC. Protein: CASSKEETGYGYTF.

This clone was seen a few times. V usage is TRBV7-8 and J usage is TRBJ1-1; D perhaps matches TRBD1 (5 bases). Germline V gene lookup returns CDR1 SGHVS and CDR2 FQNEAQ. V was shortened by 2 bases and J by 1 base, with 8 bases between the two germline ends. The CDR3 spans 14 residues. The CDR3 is CASSLHGQNTEAFF. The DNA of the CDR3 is TGTGCCAGCAGCTTACATGGACAGAACACTGAAGCTTTCTTT.

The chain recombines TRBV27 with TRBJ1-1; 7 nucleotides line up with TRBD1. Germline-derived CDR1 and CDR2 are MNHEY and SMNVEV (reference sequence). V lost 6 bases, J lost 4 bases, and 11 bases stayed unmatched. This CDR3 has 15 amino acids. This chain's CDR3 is CASRINRGGSTEAFF. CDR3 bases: TGTGCCAGCAGGATCAACAGGGGAGGAAGCACTGAAGCTTTCTTT.

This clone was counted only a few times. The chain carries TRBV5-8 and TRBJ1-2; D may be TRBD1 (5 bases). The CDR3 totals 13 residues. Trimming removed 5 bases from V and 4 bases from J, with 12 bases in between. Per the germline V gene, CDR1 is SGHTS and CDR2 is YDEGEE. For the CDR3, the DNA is TGTGCCAGCAGGAATTCAGGGCGCTATGGCTACACCTTC. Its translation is CASRNSGRYGYTF.

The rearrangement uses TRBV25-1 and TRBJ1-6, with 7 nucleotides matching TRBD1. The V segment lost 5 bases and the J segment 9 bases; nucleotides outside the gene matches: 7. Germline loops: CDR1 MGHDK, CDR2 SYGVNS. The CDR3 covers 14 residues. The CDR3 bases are TGTGCCAGCAGTCAGGGGGTGGCAATTTCACCCCTCCACTTT. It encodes CASSQGVAISPLHF.